This T cell receptor beta chain was captured in a study of CXCR4 blockade with PD-1 therapy in pancreatic cancer. The study, taken as a whole, reports: Survival did not correlate with tumor clonality, which averaged around 0.14 versus 0.05. Clone frequency correlated with its number of distinct nucleotide rearrangements. Sequencing covered TCRbeta chains only, not alpha chains.

Using immunoSEQ multiplex PCR, the repertoire was profiled, and TCRdb retains in-frame clones only, with some absent. The sample includes around 4,800 clones, 45% to 60% of them seen just once. Only one count was recorded for this clone. Its antigen is currently unknown. These archived tumors were resected from patients never given neoadjuvant therapy beforehand. This clonotype was sampled from a human donor with pancreatic ductal adenocarcinoma. The sample comprised tumor tissue.

CDR3 DNA: TGTGCCAGCAGCTTGGAGCCTGGGACTTCTAATGAAAAACTGTTTTTT. Amino acid sequence: CASSLEPGTSNEKLFF. This sequence joins TRBV11-3 and TRBJ1-4, with D possibly TRBD1 on 5 matching bases. CDR1 SGHNT and CDR2 YENEEA come from the germline V gene. The CDR3 sequence is 16 residues long. Trimming shortened V by 3 bases and J by 3 bases, and 14 bases separated the two germline ends.